A single T cell receptor (beta chain) is shown here with its context. The sample comes from a study of blood T cell repertoires in COVID-19. Study-level background: COVID-19 samples collected from the United States, Italy and Spain covered acute and convalescent phases. Nucleic acid was either cDNA or gDNA, and it came from T cells, B-cell-depleted T cells, or PBMCs.

Study processing details: Nucleated cell number was recorded as an estimate derived from reference gene primer amplification. Produced via immunoSEQ multiplex PCR; TCRdb's table is partial and in-frame only. V, J and clone size derive from that table, while D and trimming were established from the DNA sequence. The sample has approximately 61,000 clones; more than 60% are singletons. CDR3 length: 14 amino acids. Germline V gene data show CDR1 as SNHLY and CDR2 as FYNNEI. V lost 8 bases to trimming and J lost 1 base, with 14 bases between them. The chain recombines TRBV2 with TRBJ1-1, with D maybe TRBD1 (5 bases). The sequence derives from a woman between 70 and 85 years old with acute or convalescent COVID-19. Sequenced material: peripheral blood. CDR3 DNA sequence: TGTGCCAGCTCGTGGCAGGGCCAGAACACTGAAGCTTTCTTT. Its protein is CASSWQGQNTEAFF.